The 9 T cell receptor beta chains presented below share a single source sample, sequenced in a study of CD8 T cells in ankylosing spondylitis. General study findings and limits: The study identified a TCR beta motif of several highly homologous variants that appeared characteristic of ankylosing spondylitis blood.

No antigen has been assigned to these receptors. TCRdb itself ran the 5' RACE reads through MiXCR, one entry per CDR3 protein. The sample includes fewer than 500,000 distinct CDR3 sequences, under 25% of them seen just once. The sample comprised blood, either unsorted or a sorted T cell fraction (not recorded which). All receptors derive from a male donor with ankylosing spondylitis.

This clonotype was picked up a small number of times. The chain joins TRBV7-9 to TRBJ1-4; TRBD1 matches at 7 bases. The trim removed 3 bases at V and 2 bases at J, leaving 3 bases unmatched. The germline gives CDR1 SEHNR, CDR2 FQNEAQ (reference sequence). This CDR3 is 15 amino acids long. CDR3 amino acids: CASSFGGQTNEKLFF. DNA for the CDR3: TGTGCCAGCAGCTTCGGGGGACAGACTAATGAAAAACTGTTTTTT.

This chain connects TRBV6-1 to TRBJ2-5; D is possibly TRBD1 or TRBD2 (6 bases each). Germline CDR1 MNHNS, CDR2 SASEGT. CDR3 size: 15 residues. The V end was cut by 6 bases, the J end by 2 bases, with 16 bases between. The CDR3 protein is CASRGGPGAQETQYF. The CDR3 nucleotides read TGTGCCAGCAGAGGCGGCCCGGGGGCTCAAGAGACCCAGTACTTC.

V usage is TRBV18 and J usage is TRBJ1-1; D call uncertain. The germline V and J ends were trimmed by 2 bases and 1 base, with 11 bases remaining between them. In germline, CDR1 is KGHSH, CDR2 LQKENI. This CDR3 comprises 15 residues. CDR3 nucleotides: TGTGCCAGCTCACCAGGGGTCAGGAGGAACACTGAAGCTTTCTTT. Amino acid sequence: CASSPGVRRNTEAFF.

V and J are TRBV20-1 and TRBJ2-5; the D gene could be TRBD1 or TRBD2 (6 bases each). Germline V gene data show CDR1 as DFQATT and CDR2 as SNEGSKA (reference sequence). The CDR3 has 13 amino acids. V was shortened by 6 bases and J by 4 bases, with 15 bases between the two germline ends. CDR3 protein: CSAPSGGGETQYF. In nucleotides, the CDR3 is TGCAGTGCCCCAAGCGGAGGGGGAGAGACCCAGTACTTC.

The rearrangement links TRBV5-1 to TRBJ2-1; 9 nucleotides agree with TRBD1. V shed 5 bases, J shed 8 bases, and the junction held 11 bases outside the gene matches. CDR3 size: 15 residues. Germline CDR1 is SGHRS and CDR2 is YFSETQ. The chain's CDR3 is CASRAGTGTWDEQFF. CDR3 bases: TGCGCCAGCAGGGCCGGGACAGGGACATGGGATGAGCAGTTCTTC.

The chain combines TRBV7-2 with TRBJ1-1; the D gene is possibly TRBD1 (6 bases). Deletions cut 0 bases from V and 8 bases from J, with 19 bases between. The CDR3 sequence is 16 residues long. Germline V gene lookup returns CDR1 SGHTA and CDR2 FQGNSA. The CDR3 DNA follows: TGTGCCAGCAGCTTAGCCCCCGGAGGGACACAGAGGGAAGCTTTCTTT. Amino acids: CASSLAPGGTQREAFF.

The chain combines TRBV11-2 with TRBJ1-6; 9 bases match TRBD1. The CDR3 runs 16 residues. Germline CDR1 is SGHAT and CDR2 is FQNNGV. Trimming took 3 bases from V and 4 from J; bases not matched to a gene: 4. This CDR3 is CASSFRGTGYNSPLHF. DNA for the CDR3: TGTGCCAGCAGCTTCCGAGGGACAGGGTATAATTCACCCCTCCACTTT.

This clonotype appeared a few times. The chain employs TRBV4-3 and TRBJ2-3; TRBD2 is a possible D gene (5 bases). Germline V CDR1 and CDR2: LGHNA, YSLEER. This CDR3 is built from 17 residues. V dropped 0 bases and J dropped 0 bases, with 13 bases sitting between them. The CDR3 DNA sequence: TGCGCCAGCAGCCAAGATACCCTAGCAGATAGCACAGATACGCAGTATTTT. Its protein is CASSQDTLADSTDTQYF.

This clonotype came up many times. V and J are TRBV12-3 or TRBV12-4 and TRBJ2-3; 15 bases line up with TRBD2. The CDR3 loop spans 17 amino acids. The J segment lost 2 bases and the V segment lost 10 bases, leaving 10 bases of the junction unmatched. The CDR3 sequence: CATKPGLAGGITDTQYF. The CDR3 bases are TGTGCCACAAAACCCGGACTAGCGGGAGGGATCACAGATACGCAGTATTTT.